This TCR beta chain was identified in a study of Graves' ophthalmopathy and Graves' hyperthyroidism. Points from the study as a whole: The model's prediction of ophthalmopathy progression had just over 70% sensitivity and less than 75% specificity.

This clonotype was counted many times. Its antigen is still unknown. The CDR3 sequence is 14 residues long. CDR1 is DFQATT and CDR2 is SNEGSKA in the germline V gene (reference sequence). V was cut by 1 base and J by 3 bases, with 12 bases left in between. As diagnostic evidence, clinical symptoms, serum thyroxine, TRAb, thyroid ultrasound and orbital computed tomography were relied upon. RNA transcripts served as template for amplifying TCR beta CDR3 sequences. Second-round multiplex PCR came after a first-round RT-PCR that employed HTBI primers. TCRdb reprocessed the multiplex PCR reads with MiXCR, giving one entry per CDR3 protein. The table shows roughly 380,000 distinct CDR3 sequences, with just over 15% occurring only once.

This receptor was taken from a woman younger than 30 with stable Graves' hyperthyroidism. Sequenced input: peripheral blood. The rearrangement uses TRBV20-1 and TRBJ1-1, with D uncertain. The CDR3 DNA is TGCAGTGCTAGAGCCCCCGGACGGCACACTGAAGCTTTCTTT. It encodes CSARAPGRHTEAFF.